This T cell receptor beta chain was documented in a study of control samples from healthy donors and cancer patients. CDR1 and CDR2 from the germline V gene are SNHLY and FYNNEI. The CDR3 runs 15 residues. The junction had 17 bases not matched to a gene; V was cut back by 8 bases and J by 8 bases. Method: immunoSEQ multiplex PCR; TCRdb's copy keeps in-frame clones and lacks some. The sample yields 200,000 to 250,000 clones, around 94% seen once. The receptor was derived from a man aged 50 to 59 in good health. The sample comprised blood. This chain connects TRBV2 to TRBJ1-2, with 7 nucleotides matching TRBD1. CDR3: CASPSLGQALGGYTF. The CDR3 bases are TGTGCCAGCCCTTCTTTAGGACAGGCCTTGGGGGGCTACACCTTC.